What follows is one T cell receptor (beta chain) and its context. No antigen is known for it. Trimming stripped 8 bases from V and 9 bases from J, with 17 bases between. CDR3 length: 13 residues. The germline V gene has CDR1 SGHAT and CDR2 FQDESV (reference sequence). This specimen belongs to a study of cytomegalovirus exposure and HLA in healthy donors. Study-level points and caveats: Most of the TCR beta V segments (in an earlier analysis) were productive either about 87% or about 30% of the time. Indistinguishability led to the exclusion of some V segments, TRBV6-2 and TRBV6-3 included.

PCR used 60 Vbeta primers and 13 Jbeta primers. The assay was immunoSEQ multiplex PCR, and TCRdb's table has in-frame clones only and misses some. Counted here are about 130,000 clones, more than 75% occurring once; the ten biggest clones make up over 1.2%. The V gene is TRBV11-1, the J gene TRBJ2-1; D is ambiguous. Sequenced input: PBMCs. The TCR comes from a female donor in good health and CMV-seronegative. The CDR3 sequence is CASSFGLRGEQFF. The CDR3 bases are TGTGCCAGCTCTTTCGGCCTGCGAGGTGAGCAGTTCTTC.